This T cell receptor beta chain was profiled in a study of Ad26.COV2.S vaccination and SARS-CoV-2 variants. Treatment: some 19 received Ad26.COV2.S at low or high dose, single or two shots; 5 received placebo; per-sample allocation not given. The samples were gathered on day 63 after the first injection of vaccine or placebo. Details on this clone: The antigen is undetermined.

General study findings and limits: Vaccine recipients posted higher spike-specific TCR breadth than their placebo counterparts.

The table came from immunoSEQ multiplex PCR; TCRdb's copy has only in-frame clones and leaves some out. The profile shows 350,000 to 500,000 clones, around 90% of them singletons. This CDR3 is built from 16 residues. CDR1 is SNHLY and CDR2 is FYNNEI in the germline V gene. Trimming cost V 3 bases and J 4 bases, with 18 bases left between them. This sequence was found in a person between 18 and 65 years old who received the Ad26.COV2.S COVID-19 vaccine or a placebo. V and J are TRBV2 and TRBJ2-5; D may correspond to TRBD1 or TRBD2 (5 bases each). The specimen was peripheral blood, collected in a trial of Ad26.COV2.S vaccine versus placebo. CDR3 protein: CASSERGSRLRETQYF. The CDR3 DNA reads TGTGCCAGCAGTGAGAGGGGATCCCGCCTCCGAGAGACCCAGTACTTC.